Listed here are 24 T cell receptor beta chains from one sample, sequenced in a study of human T cells and chemical hapten exposure. TCRdb used MiXCR to reprocess the RACE reads, holding one entry per CDR3 protein. The sample consists of under 200,000 distinct CDR3 sequences, roughly 30% of them appearing once. The time point denotes: pre-sensitization, week 0. Treatment in this sample: therapeutic diphenylcyclopropenone sensitization with weekly scalp DPC. Source: whole blood, taken in connection with sensitization to the hapten diphenylcyclopropenone (DPC). The receptors here all came from a woman in her 30s with alopecia areata. Some clones in this sample may be carry-over from other donors' samples.

This clonotype was detected a few times. The J gene is TRBJ2-7, the V gene TRBV10-3; TRBD2 agrees at 12 bases. Germline values: CDR1 ENHRY, CDR2 SYGVKD. The CDR3 spans 14 residues. The V gene end was trimmed by 4 bases and the J gene end by 6 bases; junction bases not matched to a gene: 4. The CDR3 is CAISGGLAGREQYF. For the CDR3, the DNA is TGTGCCATCAGTGGTGGACTAGCGGGACGCGAGCAGTACTTC.

This clonotype was counted only a few times. This chain connects TRBV12-3 or TRBV12-4 to TRBJ1-1; D uncertain. The CDR3 covers 15 residues. Between the trimmed V and J ends, which lost 5 bases and 3 bases, there was a span of 16 bases. The CDR3 protein is CASSPWGGKDTEAFF. Written as DNA, the CDR3 is TGTGCCAGCAGTCCTTGGGGAGGGAAGGACACTGAAGCTTTCTTT.

The sample holds many counts of this clonotype. The chain employs TRBV29-1 and TRBJ2-7, with TRBD1 matching over 9 bases. Trimming cost V 8 bases and J 8 bases; bases outside gene matches: 7. Per germline, CDR1 SQVTM and CDR2 ANQGSEA. CDR3 length: 11 amino acids. This CDR3 is CSSTQGAQQYF. CDR3 in DNA: TGCAGCTCCACACAGGGGGCGCAGCAGTACTTC.

This clonotype has a handful of counts. The chain combines TRBV28 with TRBJ2-7; TRBD2 agrees at 11 bases. Germline V gene lookup returns CDR1 MDHEN and CDR2 SYDVKM. The CDR3 is made up of 16 amino acids. V lost 1 base, J lost 4 bases, and 6 bases stayed unmatched. The CDR3: CASSLLGTSGEYEQYF. In DNA, the CDR3 is TGTGCCAGCAGTTTATTGGGGACTAGCGGTGAATACGAGCAGTACTTC.

V usage is TRBV2 and J usage is TRBJ2-5, with TRBD1 matching 9 bases. Losses at the gene ends were 4 bases for V and 5 bases for J; bases not matched to a gene: 5. Germline values: CDR1 SNHLY, CDR2 FYNNEI. The CDR3 is 14 amino acids. The CDR3 nucleotides read TGTGCCAGCAGTGGAAGACAGGGGGGGGAGACCCAGTACTTC. It encodes CASSGRQGGETQYF.

This clonotype occurred many times. The genes are TRBV20-1 and TRBJ2-7; tentatively, D is TRBD1 or TRBD2 (6 bases each). V lost 1 base to trimming and J lost 4 bases, with 14 bases between them. This CDR3 has 14 amino acids. Germline loops: CDR1 DFQATT, CDR2 SNEGSKA (reference sequence). The CDR3 nucleotides read TGCAGTGCTAGAGGCACGGGGGCTGAGTACGAGCAGTACTTC. Its translation: CSARGTGAEYEQYF.

The sample holds a few counts of this clonotype. This chain joins TRBV23-1 and TRBJ2-1; TRBD1 matches 10 bases. TRBV23-1 is designated an ORF whose function remains uncertain. J gave up 0 bases and V 6 bases, and 5 bases lay outside the gene matches. The length of the CDR3 is 16 residues. This chain's CDR3 is CASSPRDRGSYNEQFF. The DNA for the CDR3 is TGCGCCAGCAGCCCCAGGGACAGGGGCTCCTACAATGAGCAGTTCTTC.

This clonotype was observed a handful of times. The J gene is TRBJ2-6, the V gene TRBV7-3, with D perhaps matching TRBD1 (6 bases). V shed 3 bases and J shed 0 bases, with 9 bases lying between them. The CDR3 is 16 residues long. From germline, CDR1 is SGHTA and CDR2 FQGTGA. The CDR3 DNA follows: TGTGCCAGCAGCTTCACAGGGAACTCTGGGGCCAACGTCCTGACTTTC. Its protein product is CASSFTGNSGANVLTF.

This clonotype occurred a few times. The chain joins TRBV28 to TRBJ1-2; tentative D call: TRBD1 (5 bases). Trimming left V 7 bases short and J 6 bases short, with 9 bases between. Germline CDR1 is MDHEN and CDR2 is SYDVKM. The CDR3 runs to 11 residues. The CDR3 reads CASNQGDGYTF. The CDR3 DNA reads as TGTGCCAGCAACCAGGGAGATGGCTACACCTTC.

V gene TRBV13 combines with J gene TRBJ1-5; D uncertain. The CDR3 length is 14 residues. Trimming removed 0 bases from V and 6 bases from J, with 9 bases in between. Germline CDR1 reads PRHDT; CDR2 reads FYEKMQ (reference sequence). The CDR3 sequence is CASSLGQFAQPQHF. The CDR3 DNA follows: TGTGCCAGCAGCTTAGGGCAGTTCGCTCAGCCCCAGCATTTT.

The rearrangement links TRBV4-2 to TRBJ1-1; 9 bases line up with TRBD1. Trimming removed 1 base from V and 1 base from J; junction bases left unmatched: 1. The CDR3 runs 15 residues. Germline V gene sequence: CDR1 LGHNA, CDR2 YNFKEQ. The CDR3 coding sequence is TGTGCCAGCAGCCAAGTGGGACAGGGGAACACTGAAGCTTTCTTT. This gives the protein CASSQVGQGNTEAFF.

This clonotype was recorded a few times. The genes are TRBV24-1 and TRBJ2-1, with unresolved D. This CDR3 comprises 12 residues. Germline-derived CDR1 and CDR2 are KGHDR and SFDVKD. Trimming removed 5 bases at V and 5 bases at J, with 6 bases between. In DNA, the CDR3 is TGTGCCACCAGTGGGTACCACAATGAGCAGTTCTTC. It yields the protein CATSGYHNEQFF.

This chain joins TRBV7-2 and TRBJ2-5; D is possibly TRBD1 or TRBD2 (6 bases each). The CDR3 is 15 residues long. Germline V CDR1 and CDR2: SGHTA, FQGNSA. Trimming stripped 2 bases from V and 6 bases from J, with 16 bases between. Written as DNA, the CDR3 is TGTGCCAGCAGCTTAACCAGGGGTAGCGGACAGACCCAGTACTTC. Its translation is CASSLTRGSGQTQYF.

The sample holds a few counts of this clonotype. V usage is TRBV9 and J usage is TRBJ1-1; D is undetermined. Germline CDR1 is SGDLS and CDR2 is YYNGEE. The CDR3 contains 13 residues. V was pared by 5 bases and J by 4 bases, with 12 bases between. CDR3 nucleotide sequence: TGTGCCAGCAGTTTCGGGGTAGTCACTGAAGCTTTCTTT. This codes for CASSFGVVTEAFF.

This clonotype has a handful of counts. The CDR3 loop is CSVGQGQNTEAFF. The CDR3 nucleotides are TGCAGCGTTGGACAGGGCCAGAACACTGAAGCTTTCTTT. The chain has TRBV29-1 and TRBJ1-1, with 7 bases that match TRBD1. Unmatched junction bases numbered 3, after V lost 4 bases and J lost 1 base. From germline, CDR1 is SQVTM and CDR2 ANQGSEA. CDR3 length: 13 amino acids.

V usage is TRBV29-1 and J usage is TRBJ1-1; D remains unclear. This CDR3 is 12 amino acids long. Trimming took off 4 bases at V and 1 base at J, with 7 bases between the two ends. CDR1 and CDR2 from the germline V gene are SQVTM and ANQGSEA. DNA of the CDR3: TGCAGCGTTGCGGCGGGGAACACTGAAGCTTTCTTT. Its protein product is CSVAAGNTEAFF.

This chain uses TRBV12-3 or TRBV12-4 with TRBJ2-1, with TRBD2 matching over 10 bases. The CDR3 loop spans 15 amino acids. V gave up 5 bases and J gave up 9 bases; unmatched junction bases: 10. In nucleotides, the CDR3 is TGTGCCAGCAGTCCCTTGGCTAGCGGGAGTACTGAGCAGTTCTTC. Its translation is CASSPLASGSTEQFF.

This clonotype is a singleton in its sample. The CDR3 reads CSVTGVSYEQYF. CDR3 in DNA: TGCAGCGTTACAGGTGTCTCCTACGAGCAGTACTTC. V gene TRBV29-1 combines with J gene TRBJ2-7; possible D gene TRBD1, 5 bases. The germline gives CDR1 SQVTM, CDR2 ANQGSEA. This CDR3 contains 12 residues. V shed 5 bases and J shed 0 bases, with 8 bases lying between them.

The chain joins TRBV29-1 to TRBJ2-3; 7 bases agree with TRBD1. This CDR3 has 12 residues. The germline CDR1 and CDR2 sequences are SQVTM and ANQGSEA. J gave up 2 bases and V 6 bases, and 2 bases lay outside the gene matches. This CDR3 is CSVGTATDTQYF. The CDR3, as DNA: TGCAGCGTGGGGACAGCCACAGATACGCAGTATTTT.

This rearrangement joins TRBV28 to TRBJ2-5; 9 bases are a match to TRBD2. There are 17 residues in the CDR3. Looked up from germline, CDR1 is MDHEN and CDR2 is SYDVKM. The ends lost 3 bases at V and 2 bases at J; junction bases unmatched: 10. In nucleotides, the CDR3 is TGTGCCAGCAGTTTCGGGCTAGCGGGGACTTTACAAGAGACCCAGTACTTC. It codes for CASSFGLAGTLQETQYF.

The chain joins TRBV30 to TRBJ1-1; 8 bases line up with TRBD1. Trimming took 0 bases from V and 6 from J; bases not matched to a gene: 9. CDR1 and CDR2 from the germline V gene are GTSNPN and SVGIG (reference sequence). There are 15 residues in the CDR3. DNA for the CDR3: TGTGCCTGGAGTGTAAGCAGGGGGCCCTGGGCTGAAGCTTTCTTT. Translated: CAWSVSRGPWAEAFF.

This rearrangement joins TRBV27 to TRBJ1-1, with no clear D. CDR1 is MNHEY and CDR2 is SMNVEV in the germline V gene (reference sequence). V was cut by 5 bases and J by 6 bases, with 13 bases left in between. The CDR3 runs to 13 residues. The CDR3 reads CASSPLRASEAFF. The CDR3 DNA follows: TGTGCCAGCAGTCCCCTAAGGGCCTCTGAAGCTTTCTTT.

The rearrangement uses TRBV7-9 and TRBJ1-1; no firm D call. Per germline, CDR1 SEHNR and CDR2 FQNEAQ (reference sequence). V lost 4 bases and J 1 base, leaving 7 bases between the germline ends. CDR3 length: 13 residues. The chain's CDR3 is CASSSSTNTEAFF. CDR3 nucleotides: TGTGCCAGCAGCTCCTCCACGAACACTGAAGCTTTCTTT.

The chain recombines TRBV5-1 with TRBJ1-3; no clear D. Germline-derived CDR1 and CDR2 are SGHRS and YFSETQ. CDR3 length equals 14 residues. V was pared by 0 bases and J by 2 bases, with 6 bases between. Here the CDR3 DNA reads TGCGCCAGCAGCTTGGGAGCCGCTGGAAACACCATATATTTT. Its protein product is CASSLGAAGNTIYF.